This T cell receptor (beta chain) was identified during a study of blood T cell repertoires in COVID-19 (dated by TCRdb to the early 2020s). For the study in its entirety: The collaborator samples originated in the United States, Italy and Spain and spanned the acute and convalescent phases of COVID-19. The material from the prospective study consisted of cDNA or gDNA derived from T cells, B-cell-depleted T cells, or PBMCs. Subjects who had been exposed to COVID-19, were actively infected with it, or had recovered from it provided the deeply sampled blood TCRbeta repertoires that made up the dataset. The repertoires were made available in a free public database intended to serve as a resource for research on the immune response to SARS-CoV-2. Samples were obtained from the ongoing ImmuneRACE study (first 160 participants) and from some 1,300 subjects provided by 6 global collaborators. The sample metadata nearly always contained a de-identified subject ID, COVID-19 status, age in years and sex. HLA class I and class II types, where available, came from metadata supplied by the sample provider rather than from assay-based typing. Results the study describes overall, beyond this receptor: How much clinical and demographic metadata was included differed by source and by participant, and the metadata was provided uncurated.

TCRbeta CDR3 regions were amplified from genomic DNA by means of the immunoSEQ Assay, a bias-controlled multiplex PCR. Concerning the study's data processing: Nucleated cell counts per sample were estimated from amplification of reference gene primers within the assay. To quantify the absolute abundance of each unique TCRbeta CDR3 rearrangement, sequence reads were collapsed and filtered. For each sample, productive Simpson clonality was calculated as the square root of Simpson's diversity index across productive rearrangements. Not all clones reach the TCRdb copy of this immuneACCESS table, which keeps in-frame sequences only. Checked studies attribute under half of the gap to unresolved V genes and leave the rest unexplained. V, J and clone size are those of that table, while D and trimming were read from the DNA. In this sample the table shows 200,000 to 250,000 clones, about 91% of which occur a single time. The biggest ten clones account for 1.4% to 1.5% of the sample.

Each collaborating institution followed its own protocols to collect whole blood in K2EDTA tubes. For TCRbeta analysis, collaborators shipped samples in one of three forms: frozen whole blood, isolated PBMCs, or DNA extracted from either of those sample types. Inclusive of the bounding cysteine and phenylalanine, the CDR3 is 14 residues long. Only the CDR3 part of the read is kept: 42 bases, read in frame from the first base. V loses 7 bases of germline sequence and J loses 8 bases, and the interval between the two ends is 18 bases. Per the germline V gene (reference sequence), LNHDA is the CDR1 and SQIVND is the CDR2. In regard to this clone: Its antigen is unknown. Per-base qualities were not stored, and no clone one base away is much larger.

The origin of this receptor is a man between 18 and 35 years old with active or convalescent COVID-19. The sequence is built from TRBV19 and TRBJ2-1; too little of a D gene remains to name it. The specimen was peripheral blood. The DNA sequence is TGTGCCAGTACCACACCAGTAGCCCGCGATGAGCAGTTCTTC. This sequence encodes CASTTPVARDEQFF.